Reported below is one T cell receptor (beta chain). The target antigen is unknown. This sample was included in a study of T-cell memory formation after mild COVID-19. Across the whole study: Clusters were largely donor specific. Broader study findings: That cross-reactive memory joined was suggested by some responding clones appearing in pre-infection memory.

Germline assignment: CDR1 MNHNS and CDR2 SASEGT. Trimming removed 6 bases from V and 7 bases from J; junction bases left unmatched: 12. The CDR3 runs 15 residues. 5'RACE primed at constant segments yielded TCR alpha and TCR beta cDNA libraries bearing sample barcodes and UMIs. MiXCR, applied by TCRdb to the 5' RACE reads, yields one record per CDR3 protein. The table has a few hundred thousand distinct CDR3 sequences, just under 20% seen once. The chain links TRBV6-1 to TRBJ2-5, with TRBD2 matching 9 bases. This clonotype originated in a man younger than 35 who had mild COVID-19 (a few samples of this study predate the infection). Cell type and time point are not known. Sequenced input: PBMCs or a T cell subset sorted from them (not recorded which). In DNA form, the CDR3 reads TGTGCCAGCAGCCCCGTAGCGGGGGCTGGTGGGACCCAGTACTTC. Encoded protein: CASSPVAGAGGTQYF.